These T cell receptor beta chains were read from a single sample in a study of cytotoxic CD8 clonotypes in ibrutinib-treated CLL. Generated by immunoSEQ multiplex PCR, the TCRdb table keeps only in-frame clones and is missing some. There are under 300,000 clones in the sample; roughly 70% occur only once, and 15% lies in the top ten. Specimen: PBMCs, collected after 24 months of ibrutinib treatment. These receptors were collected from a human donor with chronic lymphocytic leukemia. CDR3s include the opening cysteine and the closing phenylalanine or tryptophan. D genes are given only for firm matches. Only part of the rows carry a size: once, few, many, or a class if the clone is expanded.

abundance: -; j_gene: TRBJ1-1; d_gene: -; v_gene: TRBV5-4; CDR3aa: CASSLELGRSEAFF; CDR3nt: TGTGCCAGCAGCTTGGAGTTGGGACGGAGTGAAGCTTTCTTT
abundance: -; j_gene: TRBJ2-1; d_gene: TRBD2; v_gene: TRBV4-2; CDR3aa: CASSRDGFSGRASNEQFF; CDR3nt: TGTGCCAGCAGCCGTGATGGGTTTAGCGGGAGGGCCTCAAATGAGCAGTTCTTC
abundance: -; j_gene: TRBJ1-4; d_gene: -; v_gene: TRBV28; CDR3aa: CASSLLGGNEKLFF; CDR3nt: TGTGCCAGCAGTTTATTAGGGGGAAATGAAAAACTGTTTTTT
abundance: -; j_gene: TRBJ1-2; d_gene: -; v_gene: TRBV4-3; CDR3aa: CASSQDSFWQRNGYTF; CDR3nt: TGCGCCAGCAGCCAAGACTCTTTCTGGCAGAGAAATGGCTACACCTTC
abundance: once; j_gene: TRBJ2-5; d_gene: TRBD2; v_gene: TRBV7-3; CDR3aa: CASSSTSGRFETQYF; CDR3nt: TGTGCCAGCAGCTCTACTAGCGGGAGGTTTGAGACCCAGTACTTC
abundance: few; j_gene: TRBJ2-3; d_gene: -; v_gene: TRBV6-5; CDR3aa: CASSYGARSDTQYF; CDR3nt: TGTGCCAGCAGTTACGGGGCCCGTTCAGATACGCAGTATTTT
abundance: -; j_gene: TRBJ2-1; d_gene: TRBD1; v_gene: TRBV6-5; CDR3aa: CASSYRDRGNEQFF; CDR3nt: TGTGCCAGCAGTTACCGGGACAGGGGGAATGAGCAGTTCTTC
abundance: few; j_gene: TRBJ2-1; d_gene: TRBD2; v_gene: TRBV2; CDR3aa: CASSGGGANEQFF; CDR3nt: TGTGCCAGCAGTGGGGGGGGTGCCAATGAGCAGTTCTTC
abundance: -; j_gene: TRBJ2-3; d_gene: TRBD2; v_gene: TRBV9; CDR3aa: CASSVRLRAGETDTQYF; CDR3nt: TGTGCCAGCAGCGTGCGCCTTCGAGCGGGAGAAACAGATACGCAGTATTTT
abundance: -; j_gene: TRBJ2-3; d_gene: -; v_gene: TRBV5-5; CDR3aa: CASSSLRTTDTQYF; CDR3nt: TGTGCCAGCAGCTCCCTTCGGACAACAGATACGCAGTATTTT
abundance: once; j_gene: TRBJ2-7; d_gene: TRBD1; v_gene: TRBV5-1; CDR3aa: CASSLKYPGQGTTYEQYF; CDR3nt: TGCGCCAGCAGCTTAAAGTACCCGGGACAGGGGACTACCTACGAGCAGTACTTC
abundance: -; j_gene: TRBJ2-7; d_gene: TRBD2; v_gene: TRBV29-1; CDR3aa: CSVRLAGALFYF; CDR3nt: TGCAGCGTCCGACTAGCGGGAGCCCTATTCTACTTC
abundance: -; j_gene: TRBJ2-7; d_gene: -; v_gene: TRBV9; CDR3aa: CASSKGHLTYEQYF; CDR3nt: TGTGCCAGCAGCAAGGGACATCTTACCTACGAGCAGTACTTC
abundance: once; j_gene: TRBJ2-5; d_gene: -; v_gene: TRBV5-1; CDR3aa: CASSLAGRVETQYF; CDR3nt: TGCGCCAGCAGCTTGGCCGGAAGAGTCGAGACCCAGTACTTC
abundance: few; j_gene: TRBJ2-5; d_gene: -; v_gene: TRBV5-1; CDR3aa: CASSLVAAQETQYF; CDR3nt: TGCGCCAGCAGCTTGGTGGCAGCCCAAGAGACCCAGTACTTC
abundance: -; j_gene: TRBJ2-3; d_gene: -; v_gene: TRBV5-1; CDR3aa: CASSKVEDTQYF; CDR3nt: TGCGCCAGCAGCAAAGTTGAAGATACGCAGTATTTT